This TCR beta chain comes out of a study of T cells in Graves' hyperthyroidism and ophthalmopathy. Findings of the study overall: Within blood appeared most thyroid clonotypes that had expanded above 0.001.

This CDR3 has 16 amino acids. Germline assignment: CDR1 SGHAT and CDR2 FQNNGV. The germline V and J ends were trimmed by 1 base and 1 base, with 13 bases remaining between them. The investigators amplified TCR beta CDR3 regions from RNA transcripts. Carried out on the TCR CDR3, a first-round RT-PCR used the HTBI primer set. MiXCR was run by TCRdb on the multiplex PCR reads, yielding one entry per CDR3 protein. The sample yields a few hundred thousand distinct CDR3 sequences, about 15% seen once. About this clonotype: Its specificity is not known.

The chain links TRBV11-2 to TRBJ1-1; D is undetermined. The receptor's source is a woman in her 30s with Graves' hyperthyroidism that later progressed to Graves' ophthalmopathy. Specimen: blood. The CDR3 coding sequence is TGTGCCAGCAGCTTAGTAGTTCCTCCGGGGAACACTGAAGCTTTCTTT. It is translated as CASSLVVPPGNTEAFF. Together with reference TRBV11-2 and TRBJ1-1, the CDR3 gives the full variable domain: EAGVAQSPRYKIIEKRQSVAFWCNPISGHATLYWYQQILGQGPKLLIQFQNNGVVDDSQLPKDRFSAERLKGVDSTLKIQPAKLEDSAVYLCASSLVVPPGNTEAFFGQGTRLTVV.